This T cell receptor (beta chain) was captured in a study of T cells in localized non-small cell lung cancer. Regarding the study as a whole: Appearing in adjacent lung were a median approximately 57 of the top 100 tumor clones.

The data were produced by immunoSEQ multiplex PCR, yet TCRdb's version contains in-frame clones alone and is incomplete. The data show approximately 2,000 clones, over 20% seen once. CDR3 length equals 11 residues. This clone was counted between two and nine times. Its antigen is as yet unknown. The junction does not match germline at one end; this may be a read error. The chain employs TRBV6-7 and TRBJ2-7; no reliable D call. TRBV6-7 is assigned to the ORF class and has an uncertain function. This sequence originates from a woman aged 40-75 years with stage I lung adenocarcinoma. The source material was normal lung tissue next to the tumor, sampled before any cancer treatment. CDR3 sequence: CASSYSHEQYF. CDR3 DNA: TGTGCCAGCAGTTACTCCCACGAGCAGTACTTC.